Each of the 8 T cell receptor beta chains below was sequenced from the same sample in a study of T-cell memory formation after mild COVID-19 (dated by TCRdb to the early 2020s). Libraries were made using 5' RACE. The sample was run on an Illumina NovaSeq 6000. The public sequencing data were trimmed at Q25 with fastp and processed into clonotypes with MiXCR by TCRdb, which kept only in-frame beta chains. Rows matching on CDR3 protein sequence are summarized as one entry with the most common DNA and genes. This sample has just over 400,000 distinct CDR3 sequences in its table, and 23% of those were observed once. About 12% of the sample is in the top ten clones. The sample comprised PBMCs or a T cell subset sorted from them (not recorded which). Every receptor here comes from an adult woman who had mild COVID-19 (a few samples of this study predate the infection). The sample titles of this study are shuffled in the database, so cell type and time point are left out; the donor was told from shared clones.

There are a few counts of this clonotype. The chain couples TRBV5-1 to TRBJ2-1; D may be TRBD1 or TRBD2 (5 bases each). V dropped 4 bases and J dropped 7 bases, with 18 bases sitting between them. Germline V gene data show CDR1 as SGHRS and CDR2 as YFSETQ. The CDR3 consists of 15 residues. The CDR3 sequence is CASSGGLSPGNEQFF. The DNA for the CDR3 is TGCGCCAGCAGCGGAGGACTTTCCCCAGGGAATGAGCAGTTCTTC.

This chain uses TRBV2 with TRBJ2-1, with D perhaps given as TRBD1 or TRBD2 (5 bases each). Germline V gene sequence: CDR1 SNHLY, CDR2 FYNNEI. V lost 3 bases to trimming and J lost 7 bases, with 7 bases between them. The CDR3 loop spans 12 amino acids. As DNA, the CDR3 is TGTGCCAGCAGTGATGGGGGTAATGAGCAGTTCTTC. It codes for CASSDGGNEQFF.

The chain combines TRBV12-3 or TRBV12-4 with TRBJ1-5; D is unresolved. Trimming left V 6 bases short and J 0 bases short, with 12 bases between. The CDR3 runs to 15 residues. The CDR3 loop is CASRLGGPSNQPQHF. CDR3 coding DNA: TGTGCCAGCAGGCTGGGCGGACCTAGCAATCAGCCCCAGCATTTT.

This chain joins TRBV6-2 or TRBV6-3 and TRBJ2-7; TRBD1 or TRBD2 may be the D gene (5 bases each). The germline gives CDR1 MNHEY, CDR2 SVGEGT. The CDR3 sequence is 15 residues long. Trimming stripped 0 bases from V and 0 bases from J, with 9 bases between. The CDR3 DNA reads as TGTGCCAGCAGTTACTCGGGGGAAAGCTCCTACGAGCAGTACTTC. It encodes CASSYSGESSYEQYF.

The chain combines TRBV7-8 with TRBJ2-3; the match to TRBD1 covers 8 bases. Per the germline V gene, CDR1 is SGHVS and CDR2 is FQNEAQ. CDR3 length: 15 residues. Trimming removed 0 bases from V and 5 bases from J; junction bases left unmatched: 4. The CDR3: CASSLADRGIDTQYF. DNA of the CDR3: TGTGCCAGCAGCTTAGCAGACAGGGGTATAGATACGCAGTATTTT.

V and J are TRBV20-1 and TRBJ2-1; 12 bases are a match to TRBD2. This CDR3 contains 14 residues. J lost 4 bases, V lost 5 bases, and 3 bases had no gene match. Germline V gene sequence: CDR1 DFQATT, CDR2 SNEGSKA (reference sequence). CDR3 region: CSAPTSGGYNEQFF. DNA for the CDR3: TGCAGTGCTCCGACTAGCGGGGGATACAATGAGCAGTTCTTC.

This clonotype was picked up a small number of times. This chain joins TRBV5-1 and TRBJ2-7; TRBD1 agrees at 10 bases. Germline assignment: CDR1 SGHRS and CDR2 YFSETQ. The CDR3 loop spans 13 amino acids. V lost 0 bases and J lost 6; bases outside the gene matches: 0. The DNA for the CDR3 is TGCGCCAGCAGCTTGGGGGACAGGGGCGAGCAGTACTTC. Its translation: CASSLGDRGEQYF.

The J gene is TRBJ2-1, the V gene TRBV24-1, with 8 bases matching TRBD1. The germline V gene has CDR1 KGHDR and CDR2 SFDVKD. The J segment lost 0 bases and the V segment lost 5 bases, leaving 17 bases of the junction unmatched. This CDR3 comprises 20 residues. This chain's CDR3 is CATSAPMTGVLHGSYNEQFF. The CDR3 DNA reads TGTGCCACCAGTGCTCCTATGACAGGGGTCTTGCACGGCTCCTACAATGAGCAGTTCTTC.